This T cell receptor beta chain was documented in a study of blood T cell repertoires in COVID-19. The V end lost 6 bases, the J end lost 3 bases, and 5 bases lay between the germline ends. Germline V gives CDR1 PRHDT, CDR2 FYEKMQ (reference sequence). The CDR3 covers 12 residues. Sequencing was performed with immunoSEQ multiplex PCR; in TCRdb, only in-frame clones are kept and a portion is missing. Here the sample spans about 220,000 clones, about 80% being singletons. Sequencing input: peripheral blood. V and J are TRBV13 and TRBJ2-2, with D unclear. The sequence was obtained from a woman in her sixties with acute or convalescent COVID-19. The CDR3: CASSSYTGELFF. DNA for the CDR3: TGTGCCAGCAGTTCCTACACCGGGGAGCTGTTTTTT.